This TCR beta chain was recorded in a study of radiotherapy plus CTLA-4 blockade in lung cancer. Whole-study context: Objective responses emerged in 15% to 20% of patients, and roughly 32% attained disease control. General study points: Radiotherapy with ipilimumab was followed by blood expansion of tumor-derived clones. Reports identified early blood T cell clone dynamics, with interferon-beta, as the best response predictor.

In regard to this clone: Its antigen is not identified.

The data were produced by immunoSEQ multiplex PCR, yet TCRdb's version contains in-frame clones alone and is incomplete. The table has approximately 85,000 clones, 70% to 90% seen once. Focal radiation was given together with CTLA-4 blockade (ipilimumab) to patients with chemo-refractory metastatic non-small-cell lung cancer. Germline CDR1 MNHEY, CDR2 SVGAGI. The V and J ends lost 2 bases and 0 bases respectively, with 8 bases between them. This CDR3 is built from 15 residues. This clonotype was sampled from a human donor with non-small cell lung cancer who had a partial response to radiotherapy plus ipilimumab. Specimen: peripheral blood, collected from a patient treated with radiotherapy plus ipilimumab. The rearrangement joins TRBV6-5 to TRBJ1-3; D is unresolved. DNA of the CDR3: TGTGCCAGCAGTTACGGCGGCCACTCTGGAAACACCATATATTTT. Translating it yields CASSYGGHSGNTIYF.